What follows describes a single T cell receptor (beta chain). This receptor's antigen is unknown. The record has no base qualities; no much larger clone is one base away. V and J are trimmed by 6 bases and 7 bases, and the gene matches miss 14 bases of the junction. The CDR1 and CDR2 encoded by the germline V gene are SQVTM and ANQGSEA. The CDR3 sequence holds 14 residues, the cysteine and phenylalanine included. The DNA shown is the 42-base CDR3, in frame from base 1. This entry is derived from a study of CD4 T cells in relation to SARS-CoV-2 and coronaviruses (dated by TCRdb to 2020 to 2022). A note on the overall study: In the ViraFEST assay, PBMCs were cultured with antigen for roughly 11 days, after which TCR beta CDR3s were sequenced to identify antigen-specific clonal expansions. For other donors in the study, expansion assays were sequenced with a different, Illumina-based TCR-beta assay. Samples from three pre-COVID donors and the naive versus memory experiments were sequenced with the Adaptive Biotechnologies TCR-sequencing kit; other data were Illumina-based. The study assessed, at the TCR clonotype level, memory CD4+ T cell crossreactivity between SARS-CoV-2 and common cold coronavirus spike proteins. The negative reference condition was either a culture with an HIV-1 Nef peptide pool or a culture with no peptide. HLA restriction was mapped for shared crossreactive spike epitopes using patient-derived lymphoblastoid cell lines.

CD4+ T cells from unexposed donors were collected before the COVID-19 pandemic (2011-2018). After less than 13 days of culture, CD4+ T cells were isolated with the EasySep CD4+ T cell isolation kit. As cell number allowed, CD4+ T cells from unexposed donors were tested for reactivity to SARS-CoV-2 S and N and to four common cold coronavirus spike pools. Approximately 2.1 million PBMCs per well were cultured in IMDM with roughly 5.5% human AB serum and 8.5 to 10 IU/ml IL-2. Half of the culture medium was replaced with fresh IL-2-containing medium on days 3 and 7. Each peptide culture condition was generally run in triplicate replicate wells. Leukapheresis product for the unexposed donors was bought commercially. Ficoll-Paque PLUS gradient centrifugation was used to isolate PBMCs from leukapheresis product or whole blood. PBMCs were either used fresh in the expansion assay or cryopreserved at -140 degrees C. The QIAamp Micro DNA Kit was used to extract genomic DNA from the CD4+ T cells.

The library came from the immunoSEQ multiplex PCR assay. Per the source publication's procedure: During preprocessing, nonproductive sequences were removed, as were CDR3s that did not start with C, did not end with F or W, or were shorter than 7 amino acids. The MANAFEST web app identified antigen-specific clonotypes based on expansion compared with the reference and other culture wells. To be counted as positive, a clone had to show significant expansion compared with the reference culture, at an FDR below 0.05, in 2 of 3 replicate wells. For a clone to be considered positive, significant expansion relative to all other tandem wells and an odds ratio above 5 were also required. After three terminal residues were trimmed from each end, CDR3 homology was quantified as pairwise Levenshtein distance using the stringdist R package. The immuneACCESS repertoire file appears here via TCRdb, limited to in-frame rearrangements. These files lack a portion of the clones; in checked studies, under half of the deficit traces to unresolved V genes, and the cause of the others is not known. That table furnishes V, J and clone size, whereas the DNA furnished D and trimming. This sample has 21,000 or so clones in its table, and about 80% of those were observed once. Of the sample, around an eighth falls within the top ten clones.

What the study reported, not specific to this receptor: Small numbers of patients and of tested TCRs limited the study. No donor contributed both pre-pandemic and post-infection samples, which limited tracing the source of pre-existing responses. Significantly weaker SARS-CoV-2-driven expansion was shown by crossreactive clones than by monoreactive clones, consistent with antigenic imprinting. Since the crossreactivity analysis centred on spike protein, crossreactivity against other viral proteins was not assessed. About 65% of donors had memory CD4+ clonotypes that crossrecognized SARS-CoV-2 and at least one common cold coronavirus spike.

Recombination linked TRBV29-1 to TRBJ1-1, and 7 bases in between align with TRBD1. The source is a human donor in good health. The sequencing input was CD4+ T cells from PBMCs, cultured in vitro. The CDR3 protein is CSVLEAPRTGEAFF. The nucleotides read TGCAGCGTCCTAGAAGCCCCGCGGACAGGTGAAGCTTTCTTT.